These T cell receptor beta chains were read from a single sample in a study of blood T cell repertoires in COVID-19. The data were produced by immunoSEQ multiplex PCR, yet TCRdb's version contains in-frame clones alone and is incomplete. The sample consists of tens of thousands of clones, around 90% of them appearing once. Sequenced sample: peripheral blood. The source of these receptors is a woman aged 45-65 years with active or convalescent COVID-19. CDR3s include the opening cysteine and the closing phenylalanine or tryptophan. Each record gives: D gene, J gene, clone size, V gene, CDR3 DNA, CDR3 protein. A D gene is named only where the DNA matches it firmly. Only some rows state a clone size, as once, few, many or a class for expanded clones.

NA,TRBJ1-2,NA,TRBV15,TGTGCCACCAGCAGCCGGGACTCGCGCTATGGCTACACCTTC,CATSSRDSRYGYTF
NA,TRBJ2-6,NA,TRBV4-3,TGCGCCAGCAGCCAAGATCCGCCGGGGAGATCAGGGGCCAACGTCCTGACTTTC,CASSQDPPGRSGANVLTF
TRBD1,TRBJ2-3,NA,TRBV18,TGTGCCAGCTCACCGGCCCTGACAGGGACAGATACGCAGTATTTT,CASSPALTGTDTQYF
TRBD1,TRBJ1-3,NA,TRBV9,TGTGCCAGCAGCGTAGGGGGACAGGCCAACTCTGGAAACACCATATATTTT,CASSVGGQANSGNTIYF
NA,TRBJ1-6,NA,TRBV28,TGTGCCAGCAGTTTACAGACAGGCGCCAATTCACCCCTCCACTTT,CASSLQTGANSPLHF
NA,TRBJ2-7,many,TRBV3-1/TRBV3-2,TGTGCCAGCAGCTTCCAACAGGGTTCCTACGAGCAGTACTTC,CASSFQQGSYEQYF
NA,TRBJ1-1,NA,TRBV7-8,TGTGCCAGCAGCTTAGCTGCAGGGTTGAGAGTAAGGAACACTGAAGCTTTCTTT,CASSLAAGLRVRNTEAFF
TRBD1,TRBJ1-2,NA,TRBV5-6,TGTGCCAGCAGCCAGGGACAGGGGGTTATTTATGGCTACACCTTC,CASSQGQGVIYGYTF
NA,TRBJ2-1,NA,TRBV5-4,TGTGCCAGCTTCAGCGGAGGGGATTCCTCCTACAATGAGCAGTTCTTC,CASFSGGDSSYNEQFF
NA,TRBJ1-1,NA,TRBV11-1,TGTGCCAGCAGCTTATCCCTAGGCCTGAACACTGAAGCTTTCTTT,CASSLSLGLNTEAFF
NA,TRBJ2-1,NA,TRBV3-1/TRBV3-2,TGTGCCAGCAGTCCAAGGTCTACTAGCAATGAGCAGTTCTTC,CASSPRSTSNEQFF
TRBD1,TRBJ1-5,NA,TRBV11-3,TGTGCCAGCAGCTTAGCGGCCGGCGACAGGGGAAGCAATCAGCCCCAGCATTTT,CASSLAAGDRGSNQPQHF
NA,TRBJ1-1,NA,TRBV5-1,TGCGCCAGCGGCACGGGACATATGAACACTGAAGCTTTCTTT,CASGTGHMNTEAFF
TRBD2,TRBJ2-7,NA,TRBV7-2,TGTGCCAGCAGCTTAGACGGGGGGGCCTACGAGCAGTACTTC,CASSLDGGAYEQYF
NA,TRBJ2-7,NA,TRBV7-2,TGTGCCAGCAGCTTATTAACAGCACCCTACGAGCAGTACTTC,CASSLLTAPYEQYF
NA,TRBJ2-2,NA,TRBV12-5,TGTGCTAGTGGTTGGGGGACTCGTAACACCGGGGAGCTGTTTTTT,CASGWGTRNTGELFF
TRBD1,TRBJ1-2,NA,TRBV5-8,TGTGCCAGCAGCCAGACGGGACAGCTCTATGGCTACACCTTC,CASSQTGQLYGYTF
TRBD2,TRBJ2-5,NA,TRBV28,TGTGCCAGCAGTTCTCTACTAGCGGGGAGGGAGACCCAGTACTTC,CASSSLLAGRETQYF
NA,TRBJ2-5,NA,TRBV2,TGTGCCAGCAGTGGTAGCGTCCAAGAGACCCAGTACTTC,CASSGSVQETQYF
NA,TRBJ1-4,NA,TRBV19,TGTGCCAGTCACCACCGCCGCCAGGGGCCTAATGAAAAACTGTTTTTT,CASHHRRQGPNEKLFF
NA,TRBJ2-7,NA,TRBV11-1,TGTGCCAGCAGCCCGGGACTTCCCTCCTACGAGCAGTACTTC,CASSPGLPSYEQYF
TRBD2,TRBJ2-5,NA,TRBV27,TGTGCCAGCACCCCTAGGACGGGGGGGCTGGAGACCCAGTACTTC,CASTPRTGGLETQYF
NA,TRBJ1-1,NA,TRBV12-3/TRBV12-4,TGTGCCAGCAGTTGGGCCGAGAACACTGAAGCTTTCTTT,CASSWAENTEAFF
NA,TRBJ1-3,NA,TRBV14,TGTGCCAGCAGCCCACTGGGGGCTCGAAACACCATATATTTT,CASSPLGARNTIYF
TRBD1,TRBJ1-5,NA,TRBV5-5,TGTGCCAGCAGCTTAGGACAGGGGGGAAATCAGCCCCAGCATTTT,CASSLGQGGNQPQHF
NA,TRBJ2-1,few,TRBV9,TGTGCCAGCAGCGTGAATCTAGCCTACAATGAGCAGTTCTTC,CASSVNLAYNEQFF
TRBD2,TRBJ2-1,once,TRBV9,TGTGCCAGCAGCGTAGTTAGCGGGGGGTACAATGAGCAGTTCTTC,CASSVVSGGYNEQFF
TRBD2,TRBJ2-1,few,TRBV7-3,TGTGCCAGCAGCTTCAGCGGGGGGCCAAACAATGAGCAGTTCTTC,CASSFSGGPNNEQFF
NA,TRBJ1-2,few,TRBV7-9,TGTGCCAGCAGCTTATTGGGCCAGACTAACTATGGCTACACCTTC,CASSLLGQTNYGYTF
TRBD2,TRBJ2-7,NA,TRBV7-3,TGTGCCAGCAGCTTAACGCCAGCGGGGGCTCCCTACGAGCAGTACTTC,CASSLTPAGAPYEQYF
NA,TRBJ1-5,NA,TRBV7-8,TGTGCCAGCAGCTCTGGCAGAATAAACAATCAGCCCCAGCATTTT,CASSSGRINNQPQHF
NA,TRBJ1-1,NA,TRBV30,TGTGCCTGGACACAGGCGAGCACTGAAGCTTTCTTT,CAWTQASTEAFF
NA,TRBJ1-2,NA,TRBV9,TGTGCCAGCAGCCCGATAAAGGGAGGGCTGGGTTCGAATGGCTACACCTTC,CASSPIKGGLGSNGYTF
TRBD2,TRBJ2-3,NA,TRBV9,TGTGCCAGCAGCGTAGCCCGAGGGCTAGCGGGGGTCACAGATACGCAGTATTTT,CASSVARGLAGVTDTQYF
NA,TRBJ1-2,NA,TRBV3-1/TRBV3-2,TGTGCCAGCAGCTCGGAGGCTGGCTACACCTTC,CASSSEAGYTF
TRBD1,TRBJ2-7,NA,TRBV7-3,TGTGCCAGCAGCTCTCGGATCTCCAGGGGGATTACCTCCGAGCAGTACTTC,CASSSRISRGITSEQYF
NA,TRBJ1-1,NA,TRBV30,TGTGCCTGGAGTGTGTACAGGTTGACAAAGGGGACTGAAGCTTTCTTT,CAWSVYRLTKGTEAFF
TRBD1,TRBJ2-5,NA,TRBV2,TGTGCCAGCAGTTGGAGAACAGGGGGCGAGGAGACCCAGTACTTC,CASSWRTGGEETQYF
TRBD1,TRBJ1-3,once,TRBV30,TGTGCCTGGAGGAGGGACAGGGGCGGTGGAAACACCATATATTTT,CAWRRDRGGGNTIYF
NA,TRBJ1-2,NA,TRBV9,TGTGCCAGCAGCGCCCAAGAATACACGACAGGCTATGGCTACACCTTC,CASSAQEYTTGYGYTF
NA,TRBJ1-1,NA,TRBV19,TGTGCCAGTACCGATACGGGGAGGGGAACTGAAGCTTTCTTT,CASTDTGRGTEAFF
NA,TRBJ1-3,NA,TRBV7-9,TGTGCCAGCAGCTTAGTAGGGCAGGGCGGTGGAAACACCATATATTTT,CASSLVGQGGGNTIYF
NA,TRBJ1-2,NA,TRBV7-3,TGTGCCAGCAGCGCCCGGGGGGGGCTCTATGGCTACACCTTC,CASSARGGLYGYTF
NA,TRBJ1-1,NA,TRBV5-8,TGTGCCAGCAGGATGACTGCCCCCCGGGCTTTCTTT,CASRMTAPRAFF
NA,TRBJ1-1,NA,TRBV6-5,TGTGCCAGCAGTTATAGAGGGGTAGGGGGTGACACTGAAGCTTTCTTT,CASSYRGVGGDTEAFF
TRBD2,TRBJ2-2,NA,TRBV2,TGTGCCAGCAGGAGACTAGCGGGGGGCACCGGGGAGCTGTTTTTT,CASRRLAGGTGELFF
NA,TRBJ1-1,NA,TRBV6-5,TGTGCCAGCACCCACACGGGGGGGTCGAACACTGAAGCTTTCTTT,CASTHTGGSNTEAFF
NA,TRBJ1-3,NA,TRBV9,TGTGCCAGCAGCAGAGCGGGACTGCTCTCTGGAAACACCATATATTTT,CASSRAGLLSGNTIYF
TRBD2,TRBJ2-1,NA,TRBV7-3,TGTGCCAGCAGCTCAACACCTAGCGGGGGGTATGATGAGCAGTTCTTC,CASSSTPSGGYDEQFF
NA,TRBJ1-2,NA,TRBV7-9,TGTGCCAGCAGCTTAGGTCTCGGAGCTAACTATGGCTACACCTTC,CASSLGLGANYGYTF
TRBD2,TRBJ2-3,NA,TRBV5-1,TGCGCCAGCAACCAAAGGGCGGGGGCAGATACGCAGTATTTT,CASNQRAGADTQYF
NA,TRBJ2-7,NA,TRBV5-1,TGCGCCAGCAGCCCCCGGGTAGCGGACCCCTACGAGCAGTACTTC,CASSPRVADPYEQYF
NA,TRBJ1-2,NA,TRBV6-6,TGTGCCAGCAGTTACTCTGGGGAGGCCTATGGCTACACCTTC,CASSYSGEAYGYTF